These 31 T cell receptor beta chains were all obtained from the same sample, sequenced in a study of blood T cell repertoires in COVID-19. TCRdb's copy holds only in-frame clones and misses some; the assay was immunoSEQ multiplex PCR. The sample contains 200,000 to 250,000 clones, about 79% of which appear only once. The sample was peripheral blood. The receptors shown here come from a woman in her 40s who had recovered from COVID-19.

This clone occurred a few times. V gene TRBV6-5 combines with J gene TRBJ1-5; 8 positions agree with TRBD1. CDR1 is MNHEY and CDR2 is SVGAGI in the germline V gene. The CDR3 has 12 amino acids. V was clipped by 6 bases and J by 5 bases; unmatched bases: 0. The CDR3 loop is CASRTGDQPQHF. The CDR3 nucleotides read TGTGCCAGCAGGACAGGGGATCAGCCCCAGCATTTT.

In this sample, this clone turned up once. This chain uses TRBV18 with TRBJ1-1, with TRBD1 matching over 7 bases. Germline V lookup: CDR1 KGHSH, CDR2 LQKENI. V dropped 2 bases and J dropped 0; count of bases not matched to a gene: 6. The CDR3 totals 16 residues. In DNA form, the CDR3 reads TGTGCCAGCTCACCAAGACAGACAGGGATGAACACTGAAGCTTTCTTT. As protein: CASSPRQTGMNTEAFF.

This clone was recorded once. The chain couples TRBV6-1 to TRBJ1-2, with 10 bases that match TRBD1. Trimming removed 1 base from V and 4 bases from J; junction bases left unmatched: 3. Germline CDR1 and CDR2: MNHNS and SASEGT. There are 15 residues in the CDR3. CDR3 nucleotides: TGTGCCAGCAGTGAAGGGGGACAGGGGTTCTATGGCTACACCTTC. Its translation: CASSEGGQGFYGYTF.

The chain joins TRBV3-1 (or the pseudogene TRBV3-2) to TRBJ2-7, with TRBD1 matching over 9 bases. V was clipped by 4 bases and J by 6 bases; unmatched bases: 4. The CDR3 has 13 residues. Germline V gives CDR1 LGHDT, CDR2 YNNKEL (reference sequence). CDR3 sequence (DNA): TGTGCCAGCAGCCGACAGGGGGTCTTCGAGCAGTACTTC. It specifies CASSRQGVFEQYF.

The CDR3 loop is CASSLRAGALNEQFF. As DNA, the CDR3 is TGCGCCAGCAGCTTGAGGGCGGGGGCACTCAATGAGCAGTTCTTC. J is TRBJ2-1 and V is TRBV5-1; tentatively, D is TRBD2 (7 bases). This CDR3 spans 15 amino acids. V gave up 1 base and J gave up 6 bases, with 14 bases separating them. Germline assignment: CDR1 SGHRS and CDR2 YFSETQ.

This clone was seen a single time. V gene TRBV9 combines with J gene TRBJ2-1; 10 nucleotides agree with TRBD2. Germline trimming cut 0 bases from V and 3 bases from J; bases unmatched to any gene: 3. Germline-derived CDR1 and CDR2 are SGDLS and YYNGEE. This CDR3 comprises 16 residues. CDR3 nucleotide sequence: TGTGCCAGCAGCGTAGGCAGCGGGGGGGTCTACAATGAGCAGTTCTTC. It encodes CASSVGSGGVYNEQFF.

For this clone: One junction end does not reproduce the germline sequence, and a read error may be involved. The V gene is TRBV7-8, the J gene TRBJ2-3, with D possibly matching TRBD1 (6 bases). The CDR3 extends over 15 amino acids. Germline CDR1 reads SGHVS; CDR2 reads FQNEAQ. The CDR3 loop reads CASSFGQTSRDTQYF. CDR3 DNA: TGTGCCAGCAGCTTCGGACAGACAAGCAGAGATACGCAGTATTTT. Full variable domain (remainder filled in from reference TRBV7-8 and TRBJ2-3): GAGVSQSPRYKVAKRGQDVALRCDPISGHVSLFWYQQALGQGPEFLTYFQNEAQLDKSGLPSDRFFAERPEGSVSTLKIQRTQQEDSAVYLCASSFGQTSRDTQYFGPGTRLTVL.

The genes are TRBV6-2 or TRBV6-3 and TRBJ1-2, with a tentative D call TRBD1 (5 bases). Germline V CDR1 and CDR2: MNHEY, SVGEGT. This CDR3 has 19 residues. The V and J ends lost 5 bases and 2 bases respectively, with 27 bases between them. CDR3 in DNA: TGTGCCAGCAGTCGCGCCCTCGGGGGGTCCCAGAAATGGAACTATGGCTACACCTTC. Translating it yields CASSRALGGSQKWNYGYTF.

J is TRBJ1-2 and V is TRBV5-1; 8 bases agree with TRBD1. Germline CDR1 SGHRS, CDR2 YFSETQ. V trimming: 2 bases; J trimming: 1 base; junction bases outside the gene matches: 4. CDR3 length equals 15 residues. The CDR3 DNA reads TGCGCCAGCAGCTTACGACAGGGGAATAACTATGGCTACACCTTC. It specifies CASSLRQGNNYGYTF.

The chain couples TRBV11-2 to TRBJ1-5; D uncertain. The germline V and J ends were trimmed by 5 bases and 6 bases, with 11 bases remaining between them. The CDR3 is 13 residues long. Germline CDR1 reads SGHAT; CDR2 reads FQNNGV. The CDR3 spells CASSPGRGQPQHF. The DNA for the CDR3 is TGTGCCAGCAGCCCTGGACGGGGTCAGCCCCAGCATTTT.

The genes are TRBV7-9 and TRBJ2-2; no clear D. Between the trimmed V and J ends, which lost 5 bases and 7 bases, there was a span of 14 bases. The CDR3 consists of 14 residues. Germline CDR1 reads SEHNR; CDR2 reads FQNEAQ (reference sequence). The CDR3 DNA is TGTGCCAGCAGCCAGGCCCCAGAACACGGGGAGCTGTTTTTT. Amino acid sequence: CASSQAPEHGELFF.

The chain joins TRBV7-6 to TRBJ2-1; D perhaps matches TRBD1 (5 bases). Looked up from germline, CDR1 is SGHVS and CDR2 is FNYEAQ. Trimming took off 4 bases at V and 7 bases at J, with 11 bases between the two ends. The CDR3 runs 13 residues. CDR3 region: CASSSDIGNEQFF. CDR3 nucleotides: TGTGCCAGCAGCTCGGACATTGGGAATGAGCAGTTCTTC.

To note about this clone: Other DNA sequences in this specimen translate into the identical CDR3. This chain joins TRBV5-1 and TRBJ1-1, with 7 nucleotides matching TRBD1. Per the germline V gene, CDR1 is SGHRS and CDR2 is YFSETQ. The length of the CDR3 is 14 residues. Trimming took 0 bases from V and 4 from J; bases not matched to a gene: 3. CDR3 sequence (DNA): TGCGCCAGCAGCTTGGCAGGGGGAGGCACTGAAGCTTTCTTT. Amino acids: CASSLAGGGTEAFF.

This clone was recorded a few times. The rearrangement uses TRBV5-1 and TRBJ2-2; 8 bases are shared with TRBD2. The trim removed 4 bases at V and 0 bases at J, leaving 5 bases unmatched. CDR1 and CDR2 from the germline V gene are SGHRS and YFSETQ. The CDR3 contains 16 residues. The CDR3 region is CASSVLAGSNTGELFF. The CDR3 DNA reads TGCGCCAGCAGCGTGTTAGCGGGGTCGAACACCGGGGAGCTGTTTTTT. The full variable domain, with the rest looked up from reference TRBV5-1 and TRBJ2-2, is KAGVTQTPRYLIKTRGQQVTLSCSPISGHRSVSWYQQTPGQGLQFLFEYFSETQRNKGNFPGRFSGRQFSNSRSEMNVSTLELGDSALYLCASSVLAGSNTGELFFGEGSRLTVL.

The CDR3 loop is CASSLWEGSEQFF. CDR3 DNA sequence: TGTGCCAGCAGTTTATGGGAGGGGAGTGAGCAGTTCTTC. The chain carries TRBV12-3 or TRBV12-4 and TRBJ2-1; 7 bases agree with TRBD2. The length of the CDR3 is 13 residues. Unmatched junction bases numbered 4, after V lost 2 bases and J lost 9 bases.

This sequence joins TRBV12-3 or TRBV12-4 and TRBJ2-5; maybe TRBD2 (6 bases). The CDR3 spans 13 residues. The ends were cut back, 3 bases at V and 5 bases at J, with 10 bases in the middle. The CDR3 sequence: CASSFVAAETQYF. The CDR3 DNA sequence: TGTGCCAGCAGTTTCGTAGCGGCGGAGACCCAGTACTTC.

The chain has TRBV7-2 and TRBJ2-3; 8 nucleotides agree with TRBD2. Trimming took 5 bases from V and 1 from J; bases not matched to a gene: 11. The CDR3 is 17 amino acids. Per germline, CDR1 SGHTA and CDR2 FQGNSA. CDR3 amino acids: CASSPLGSGVGTDTQYF. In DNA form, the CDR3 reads TGTGCCAGCAGCCCGCTGGGTAGCGGGGTGGGCACAGATACGCAGTATTTT.

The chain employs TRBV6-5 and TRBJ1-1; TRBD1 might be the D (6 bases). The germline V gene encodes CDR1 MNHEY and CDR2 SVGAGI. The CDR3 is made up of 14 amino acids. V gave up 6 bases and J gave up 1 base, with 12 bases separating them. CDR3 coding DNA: TGTGCCAGCAGCTTACAGGGTTGGAACACTGAAGCTTTCTTT. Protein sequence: CASSLQGWNTEAFF.

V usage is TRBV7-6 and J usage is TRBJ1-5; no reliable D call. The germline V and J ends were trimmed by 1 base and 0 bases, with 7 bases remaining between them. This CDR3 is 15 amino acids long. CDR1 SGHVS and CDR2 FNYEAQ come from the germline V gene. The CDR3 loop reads CASSLDSYSNQPQHF. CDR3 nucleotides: TGTGCCAGCAGCTTAGACAGCTATAGCAATCAGCCCCAGCATTTT.

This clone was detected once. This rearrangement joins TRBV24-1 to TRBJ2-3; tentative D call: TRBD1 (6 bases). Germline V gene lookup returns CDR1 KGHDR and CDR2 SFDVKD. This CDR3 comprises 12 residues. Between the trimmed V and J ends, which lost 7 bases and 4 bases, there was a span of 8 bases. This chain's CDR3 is CATRSGADTQYF. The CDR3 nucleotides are TGTGCCACCAGATCAGGGGCAGATACGCAGTATTTT.

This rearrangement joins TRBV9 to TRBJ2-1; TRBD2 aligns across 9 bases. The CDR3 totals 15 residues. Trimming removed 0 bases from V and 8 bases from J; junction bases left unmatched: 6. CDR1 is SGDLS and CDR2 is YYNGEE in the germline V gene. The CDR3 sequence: CASSVARGGLDEQFF. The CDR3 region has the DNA TGTGCCAGCAGCGTAGCGCGGGGGGGCCTCGATGAGCAGTTCTTC.

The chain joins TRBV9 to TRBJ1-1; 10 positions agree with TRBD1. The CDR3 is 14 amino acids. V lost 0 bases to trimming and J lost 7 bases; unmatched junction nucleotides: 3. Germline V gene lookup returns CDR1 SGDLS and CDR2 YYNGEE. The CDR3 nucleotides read TGTGCCAGCAGCGTAGGGACAGGGGGGCTTGAAGCTTTCTTT. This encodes CASSVGTGGLEAFF.

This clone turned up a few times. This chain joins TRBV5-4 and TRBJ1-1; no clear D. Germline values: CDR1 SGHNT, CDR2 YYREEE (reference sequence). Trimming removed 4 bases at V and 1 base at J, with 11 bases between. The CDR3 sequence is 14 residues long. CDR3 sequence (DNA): TGTGCCAGCAGCATACAACAGTGGAACACTGAAGCTTTCTTT. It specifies CASSIQQWNTEAFF.

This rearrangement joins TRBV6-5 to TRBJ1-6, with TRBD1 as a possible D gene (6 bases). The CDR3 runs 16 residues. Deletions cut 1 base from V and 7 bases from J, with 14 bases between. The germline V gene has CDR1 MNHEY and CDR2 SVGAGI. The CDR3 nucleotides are TGTGCCAGCAGTTACTTGGGGACAACAGGGAATTCACCCCTCCACTTT. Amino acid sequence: CASSYLGTTGNSPLHF.

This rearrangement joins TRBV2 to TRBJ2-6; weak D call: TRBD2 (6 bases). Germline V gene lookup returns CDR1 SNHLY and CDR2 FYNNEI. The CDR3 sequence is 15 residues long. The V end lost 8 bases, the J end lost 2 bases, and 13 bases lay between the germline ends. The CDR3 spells CASWGVMAGANVLTF. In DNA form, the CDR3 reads TGTGCCAGCTGGGGGGTTATGGCTGGGGCCAACGTCCTGACTTTC.

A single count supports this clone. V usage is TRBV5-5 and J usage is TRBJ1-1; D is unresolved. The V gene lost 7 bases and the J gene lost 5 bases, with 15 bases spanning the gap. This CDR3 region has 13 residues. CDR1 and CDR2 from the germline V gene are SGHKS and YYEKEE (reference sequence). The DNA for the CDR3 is TGTGCCAGCTTCGACCCTCGAGGAACTGAAGCTTTCTTT. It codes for CASFDPRGTEAFF.

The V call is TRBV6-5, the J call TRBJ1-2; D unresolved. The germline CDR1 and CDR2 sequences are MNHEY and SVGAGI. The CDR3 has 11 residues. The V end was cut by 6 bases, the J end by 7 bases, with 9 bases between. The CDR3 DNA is TGTGCCAGCAGATCGACGGGTGGCTACACCTTC. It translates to CASRSTGGYTF.

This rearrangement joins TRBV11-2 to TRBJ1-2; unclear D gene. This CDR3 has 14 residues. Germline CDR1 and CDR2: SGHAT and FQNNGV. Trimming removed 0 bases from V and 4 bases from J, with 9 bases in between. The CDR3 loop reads CASSLDLPSYGYTF. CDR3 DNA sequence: TGTGCCAGCAGCTTAGATTTGCCCAGCTATGGCTACACCTTC. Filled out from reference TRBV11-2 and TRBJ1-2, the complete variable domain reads EAGVAQSPRYKIIEKRQSVAFWCNPISGHATLYWYQQILGQGPKLLIQFQNNGVVDDSQLPKDRFSAERLKGVDSTLKIQPAKLEDSAVYLCASSLDLPSYGYTFGSGTRLTVV.

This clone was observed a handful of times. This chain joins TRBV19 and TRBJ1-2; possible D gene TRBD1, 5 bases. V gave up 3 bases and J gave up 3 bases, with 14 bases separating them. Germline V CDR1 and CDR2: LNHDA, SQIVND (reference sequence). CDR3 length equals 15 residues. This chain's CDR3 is CASSIQTAGDYGYTF. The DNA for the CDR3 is TGTGCCAGTAGTATCCAGACAGCAGGTGACTATGGCTACACCTTC.

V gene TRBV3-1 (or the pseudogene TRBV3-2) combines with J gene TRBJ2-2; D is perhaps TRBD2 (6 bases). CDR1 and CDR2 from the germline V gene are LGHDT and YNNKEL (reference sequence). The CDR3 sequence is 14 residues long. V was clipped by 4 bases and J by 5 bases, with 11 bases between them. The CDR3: CASSLRGGTGELFF. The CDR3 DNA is TGTGCCAGCAGCCTGCGGGGAGGTACCGGGGAGCTGTTTTTT.

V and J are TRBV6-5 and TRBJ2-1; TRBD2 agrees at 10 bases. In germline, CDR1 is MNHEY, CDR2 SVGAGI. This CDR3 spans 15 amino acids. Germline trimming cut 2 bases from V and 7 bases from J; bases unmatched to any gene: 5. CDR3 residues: CASSYGAGGRNEQFF. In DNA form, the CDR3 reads TGTGCCAGCAGTTACGGAGCGGGGGGGAGGAATGAGCAGTTCTTC.